This T cell receptor (beta chain) appears in the sequencing data of a study of T cell changes during pregnancy in multiple sclerosis (dated by TCRdb to about 2019). Describing the broader study: In women with multiple sclerosis, the researchers looked at how the T cell repertoire shifted as pregnancy progressed.

Remarks on this clone: There is no known antigen for this receptor. Base qualities were left out, and no much larger clone turns up one base away.

V loses 5 bases, J loses 1 base, and the germline ends lie 9 bases apart. CDR3 length: 13 amino acids, cysteine to phenylalanine. Only the CDR3 DNA stays, 39 bases, in frame from base 1. Based on the germline V gene, the CDR1 and CDR2 sequences are SGHVS and FNYEAQ. Library preparation employed the immunoSEQ multiplex PCR assay. The table was pulled from immuneACCESS by TCRdb, which kept in-frame rearrangements only. Such tables lose some clones; where checked, under half of the loss comes from unresolved V genes, and the rest has no known cause. For this sample the table gives 40,000 to 55,000 clones, of which about 88% were detected only once. The ten largest clones take up under 0.65% of the sample.

This TCR came from a female donor with multiple sclerosis, enrolled in a pregnancy study. Sequencing used CD4+ T cells from peripheral blood mononuclear cells, obtained in the first trimester of pregnancy. The sequence is built from TRBV7-6 and TRBJ2-7; a weak D assignment points to TRBD1 (5 bases agree). The bases read TGTGCCAGCAGCCCCGACAGTTCCTACGAGCAGTACTTC. The encoded protein is CASSPDSSYEQYF.